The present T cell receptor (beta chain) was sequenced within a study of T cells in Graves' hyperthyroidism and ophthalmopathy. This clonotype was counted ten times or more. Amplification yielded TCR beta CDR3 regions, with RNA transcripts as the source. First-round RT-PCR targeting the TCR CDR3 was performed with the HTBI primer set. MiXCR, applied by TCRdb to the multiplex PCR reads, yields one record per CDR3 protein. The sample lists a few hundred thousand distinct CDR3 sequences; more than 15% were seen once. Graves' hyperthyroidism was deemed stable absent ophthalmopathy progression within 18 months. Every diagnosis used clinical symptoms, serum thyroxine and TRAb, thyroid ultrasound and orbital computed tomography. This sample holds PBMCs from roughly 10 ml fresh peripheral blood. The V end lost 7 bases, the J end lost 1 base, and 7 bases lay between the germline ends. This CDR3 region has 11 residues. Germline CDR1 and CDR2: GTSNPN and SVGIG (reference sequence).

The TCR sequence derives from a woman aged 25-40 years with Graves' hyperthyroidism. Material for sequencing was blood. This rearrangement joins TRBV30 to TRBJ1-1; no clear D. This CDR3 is CAFGGNTEAFF. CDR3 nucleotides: TGTGCCTTCGGCGGGAACACTGAAGCTTTCTTT.